This T cell receptor (beta chain) was identified in a study of cytomegalovirus exposure and HLA in healthy donors. Study-wide background: HLA-typed donors were the source of 80 million to 90 million unique TCRs, which an early data release held.

The CDR3 is made up of 14 amino acids. Germline V gene data show CDR1 as SGDLS and CDR2 as YYNGEE. V dropped 2 bases and J dropped 2; count of bases not matched to a gene: 3. Primers included in the PCR were 60 Vbeta and 13 Jbeta primers. The repertoire was sequenced with immunoSEQ multiplex PCR; TCRdb's copy has only in-frame clones and lacks some. The sample shows around 200,000 clones, 77% of them seen only once. Whole-study results and caveats: As was reported, the HLA-A and HLA-B alleles of most subjects were accurately predicted from TCR beta sequences. Among the sequence variants, a highly shared cluster was likely an artifact of sequencing. The productive fraction for most TCR beta V segments was about 87% or about 30% in an earlier analysis.

About this clone: What it binds is not known.

This receptor was obtained from a female donor in good health and CMV-seronegative. The chain joins TRBV9 to TRBJ2-7; 8 bases fit TRBD1. Sequenced sample: PBMCs. The CDR3 DNA reads as TGTGCCAGCAGCGTGGACAGGGAAACCTACGAGCAGTACTTC. Encoded protein: CASSVDRETYEQYF.